The clone carrying this T cell receptor beta chain was seen many times. Second-dose groups at about 4 or about 12 weeks were pooled. The CDR3 runs 17 residues. The V end lost 7 bases, the J end lost 2 bases, and 23 bases lay between the germline ends. CDR1 and CDR2 (germline): MDHEN, SYDVKM. The data were obtained in a study of T cell responses to AZD1222 COVID-19 vaccine. Method: immunoSEQ multiplex PCR; TCRdb's copy keeps in-frame clones and lacks some. Found here are 75,000 to 90,000 clones, around 85% of them singletons; the top ten hold 9% to 14%. The chain couples TRBV28 to TRBJ1-1; D remains unclear. Source: peripheral blood, taken 28 days after the second AZD1222 dose. This TCR was sampled from an adult who received the AZD1222 COVID-19 vaccine. The CDR3 DNA reads TGTGCCAGCAACCTGGTACCGAACGGGCCTATTAACACTGAAGCTTTCTTT. Translation gives CASNLVPNGPINTEAFF. The full variable domain, completed using reference TRBV28 and TRBJ1-1, is DVKVTQSSRYLVKRTGEKVFLECVQDMDHENMFWYRQDPGLGLRLIYFSYDVKMKEKGDIPEGYSVSREKKERFSLILESASTNQTSMYLCASNLVPNGPINTEAFFGQGTRLTVV.